What follows are 8 T cell receptor beta chains derived from one specimen sequenced in a study of shared clonotypes between healthy human individuals. The protocol was immunoSEQ multiplex PCR, while the TCRdb copy is restricted to in-frame clones and leaves out a portion. The sample consists of under 1,100,000 clones, more than 65% of them appearing once. The specimen was memory CD4+ T cells sorted from blood. Subset given: CD45RA-negative fraction. Receptors originate from a man younger than 35 in good health.

The gene calls are TRBV27 and TRBJ2-7; D ambiguous. The CDR3 extends over 13 amino acids. CDR1 is MNHEY and CDR2 is SMNVEV in the germline V gene (reference sequence). V lost 4 bases to trimming and J lost 0 bases, with 7 bases between them. The chain's CDR3 is CASSYQFSYEQYF. CDR3 nucleotides: TGTGCCAGCAGTTATCAATTCTCCTACGAGCAGTACTTC.

The CDR3 here is CASSPGTVETQYF. In DNA, the CDR3 is TGTGCCAGCAGCCCCGGGACTGTAGAGACCCAGTACTTC. The rearrangement uses TRBV7-9 and TRBJ2-5; tentative D call: TRBD2 (6 bases). The germline V and J ends were trimmed by 5 bases and 4 bases, with 11 bases remaining between them. This CDR3 contains 13 residues. The V gene's germline CDR1 is SEHNR and CDR2 FQNEAQ (reference sequence).

To note about this clone: One base away lies a much larger clone, so this may be a sequencing read error. CDR3 sequence (DNA): TGTGCCAGCAGTTTATACACCGGGGAGCTGTTTTTT. It translates to CASSLYTGELFF. This chain joins TRBV27 and TRBJ2-2; D unresolved. The CDR3 runs to 12 residues. The ends were cut back, 1 base at V and 3 bases at J, with 0 bases in the middle. Germline V lookup: CDR1 MNHEY, CDR2 SMNVEV (reference sequence).

The CDR3 DNA follows: TGTGCTAGTGGCTCTGGACTAGCGGGGGCAGATACGCAGTATTTT. Translated, it gives CASGSGLAGADTQYF. The J gene is TRBJ2-3, the V gene TRBV12-5; 13 nucleotides match TRBD2. Trimming removed 6 bases from V and 4 bases from J; junction bases left unmatched: 4. Germline CDR1 LGHNT, CDR2 FRNRAP. This CDR3 comprises 15 residues.

The table lists this clone with a count of one. The chain couples TRBV19 to TRBJ2-5; weak D call: TRBD1 (7 bases). Trimming took 6 bases from V and 5 from J, leaving 13 bases between them. The CDR3 extends over 13 amino acids. Germline CDR1 is LNHDA and CDR2 is SQIVND (reference sequence). In DNA form, the CDR3 reads TGTGCCAGTAGGGAGGGGGCTCTGGAGACCCAGTACTTC. Translation gives CASREGALETQYF.

The V call is TRBV5-1, the J call TRBJ2-5; the D gene is possibly TRBD2 (5 bases). CDR1 is SGHRS and CDR2 is YFSETQ in the germline V gene. This CDR3 comprises 14 residues. Trimming removed 3 bases from V and 7 bases from J, with 16 bases in between. The CDR3 DNA is TGCGCCAGCAGCTCGCCGACTACCCTGGGGACCCAGTACTTC. It specifies CASSSPTTLGTQYF. Using reference TRBV5-1 and TRBJ2-5 for the parts outside the CDR3, the full variable domain is KAGVTQTPRYLIKTRGQQVTLSCSPISGHRSVSWYQQTPGQGLQFLFEYFSETQRNKGNFPGRFSGRQFSNSRSEMNVSTLELGDSALYLCASSSPTTLGTQYFGPGTRLLVL.

The rearrangement uses TRBV9 and TRBJ1-1, with 7 nucleotides matching TRBD1. The CDR3 extends over 14 amino acids. The germline CDR1 and CDR2 sequences are SGDLS and YYNGEE. V gave up 4 bases and J gave up 2 bases; unmatched junction bases: 5. CDR3: CASSIGQVNTEAFF. DNA of the CDR3: TGTGCCAGCAGCATCGGACAGGTCAACACTGAAGCTTTCTTT.

The table lists this clone with a few counts. This chain links TRBV10-3 with TRBJ2-5; 9 bases agree with TRBD2. The junction had 9 bases not matched to a gene; V was cut back by 3 bases and J by 4 bases. Looked up from germline, CDR1 is ENHRY and CDR2 is SYGVKD. The CDR3 has 16 residues. In DNA form, the CDR3 reads TGTGCCATCAGTGACGGCGGGACTAGCACATCAGAGACCCAGTACTTC. Its protein is CAISDGGTSTSETQYF.